These 12 T cell receptor beta chains came from one sample sequenced in a study of T cells in Graves' hyperthyroidism and ophthalmopathy. RNA transcripts yielded amplified TCR beta CDR3 regions. With the HTBI primer set, the TCR CDR3 went through a first round of RT-PCR. MiXCR, run by TCRdb on the multiplex PCR reads, gives a single entry per CDR3 protein. This sample yields about 570,000 distinct CDR3 sequences, of which roughly 15% are seen a single time; about 15% belongs to the top ten. Sequencing used blood. The receptors originated from a woman aged 40 to 50 with Graves' hyperthyroidism.

In this sample, this clonotype turned up many times. The DNA for the CDR3 is TGTGCCAGCAGCTTAGCACTAGCGGGAGTCAGCGGGGAGCTGTTTTTT. Amino acid sequence: CASSLALAGVSGELFF. The chain joins TRBV13 to TRBJ2-2; 11 nucleotides agree with TRBD2. This CDR3 contains 16 residues. Germline V gives CDR1 PRHDT, CDR2 FYEKMQ (reference sequence). V trimming: 1 base; J trimming: 7 bases; junction bases outside the gene matches: 5.

This clonotype was detected many times. The rearrangement links TRBV2 to TRBJ2-7, with D possibly TRBD2 on 5 matching bases. V gave up 2 bases and J gave up 3 bases, with 17 bases separating them. The CDR3 loop spans 16 amino acids. Germline V gene data show CDR1 as SNHLY and CDR2 as FYNNEI. CDR3: CASSEFLSSPHYEQYF. CDR3 nucleotide sequence: TGTGCCAGCAGTGAATTTTTGTCTAGCCCTCACTACGAGCAGTACTTC.

This clonotype was seen at least ten times. The V gene is TRBV5-1, the J gene TRBJ2-1; either TRBD1 or TRBD2 may fit D (6 bases each). Germline assignment: CDR1 SGHRS and CDR2 YFSETQ. V lost 0 bases, J lost 6 bases, and 22 bases lay in between. This CDR3 region has 18 residues. CDR3 bases: TGCGCCAGCAGCTTGGTTCACGGTCCGGGGAAGGGGGGCAATGAGCAGTTCTTC. It yields the protein CASSLVHGPGKGGNEQFF. The variable domain in full, with the rest retrieved from reference TRBV5-1 and TRBJ2-1, is KAGVTQTPRYLIKTRGQQVTLSCSPISGHRSVSWYQQTPGQGLQFLFEYFSETQRNKGNFPGRFSGRQFSNSRSEMNVSTLELGDSALYLCASSLVHGPGKGGNEQFFGPGTRLTVL.

This clonotype has ten or more counts. The chain carries TRBV15 and TRBJ2-5, with D uncertain. This CDR3 region has 12 residues. Looked up from germline, CDR1 is LNHNV and CDR2 is YYDKDF (reference sequence). V lost 0 bases, J lost 7 bases, and 6 bases lay in between. Written as DNA, the CDR3 is TGTGCCACCAGCAGAGATAGAGGGACCCAGTACTTC. This gives the protein CATSRDRGTQYF.

This clonotype was observed a few times. This rearrangement joins TRBV5-1 to TRBJ2-3; 8 positions agree with TRBD2. With V trimmed by 0 bases and J by 0 bases, 3 bases remained unmatched. The CDR3 is 16 amino acids. Germline V gene sequence: CDR1 SGHRS, CDR2 YFSETQ. CDR3 nucleotide sequence: TGCGCCAGCAGCTTGGATGCTAGCGGGAGCACAGATACGCAGTATTTT. It yields the protein CASSLDASGSTDTQYF.

At least ten counts were recorded for this clonotype. V is TRBV27 and J is TRBJ2-5; tentatively, D is TRBD1 or TRBD2 (6 bases each). Trimming stripped 6 bases from V and 11 bases from J, with 13 bases between. The length of the CDR3 is 11 residues. Germline V gives CDR1 MNHEY, CDR2 SMNVEV (reference sequence). The CDR3 sequence: CASSHRGVQYF. The CDR3 DNA reads TGTGCCAGCAGCCATAGGGGGGTACAGTACTTC.

This chain uses TRBV11-2 with TRBJ2-7; 10 positions agree with TRBD1. The CDR3 extends over 16 amino acids. V lost 0 bases to trimming and J lost 5 bases; unmatched junction nucleotides: 7. CDR1 is SGHAT and CDR2 is FQNNGV in the germline V gene. The CDR3 is CASSLEGTGVKDEQYF. Here the CDR3 DNA reads TGTGCCAGCAGCTTAGAGGGGACAGGGGTGAAGGACGAGCAGTACTTC.

The CDR3 bases are TGTGCCAGCAGTTCCACCGGGACCGCAGTAGAGACCCAGTACTTC. Protein product: CASSSTGTAVETQYF. This chain joins TRBV28 and TRBJ2-5, with D possibly being TRBD1 or TRBD2 (5 bases each). The CDR3 contains 15 residues. Germline V gives CDR1 MDHEN, CDR2 SYDVKM. V lost 4 bases, J lost 4 bases, and 16 bases lay in between.

This clonotype occurred many times. The chain links TRBV20-1 to TRBJ2-7, with D possibly being TRBD2 (5 bases). Germline CDR1 DFQATT, CDR2 SNEGSKA (reference sequence). V was shortened by 7 bases and J by 5 bases, with 18 bases between the two germline ends. The CDR3 is 13 amino acids. CDR3 nucleotide sequence: TGCAGTGTTGACGTGGGAGATTCCCACGAGCAGTACTTC. This encodes CSVDVGDSHEQYF.

V usage is TRBV7-3 and J usage is TRBJ2-1; D not resolved. V was trimmed by 5 bases and J by 4 bases, leaving 12 bases between them. CDR1 SGHTA and CDR2 FQGTGA come from the germline V gene. This CDR3 has 14 amino acids. Here the CDR3 DNA reads TGTGCCAGCAGCAGAAGTCGCCTATACAATGAGCAGTTCTTC. Encoded protein: CASSRSRLYNEQFF.

There are many counts of this clonotype. The chain carries TRBV28 and TRBJ2-5, with 11 bases matching TRBD2. Germline V lookup: CDR1 MDHEN, CDR2 SYDVKM. Losses at the gene ends were 8 bases for V and 2 bases for J; bases not matched to a gene: 1. The CDR3 has 13 amino acids. The CDR3 DNA reads TGTGCCAGCCGACTAGCGGGACAAGAGACCCAGTACTTC. Translation gives CASRLAGQETQYF.

This chain joins TRBV5-4 and TRBJ2-5; no definite D call. The CDR3 is 13 residues long. Germline V lookup: CDR1 SGHNT, CDR2 YYREEE (reference sequence). Trimming took off 0 bases at V and 5 bases at J, with 8 bases between the two ends. The CDR3, as DNA: TGTGCCAGCAGCTTGGCCCCCTTGGAGACCCAGTACTTC. Amino acids: CASSLAPLETQYF.